This T cell receptor (beta chain) was captured in a study of blood T cell repertoires in COVID-19. At the level of the study: Samples came from the United States, Italy and Spain, spanning acute and convalescent COVID-19. In each case, the material was cDNA or gDNA derived from T cells, B-cell-depleted T cells, or PBMCs.

As handled by the study authors: The authors estimated nucleated cell counts from reference gene primer amplification. Using immunoSEQ multiplex PCR, the repertoire was profiled, and TCRdb retains in-frame clones only, with some absent. D and trimming were read from the DNA, whereas the V and J calls and clone size are those reported in that table. This sample has some 260,000 clones, with about 90% found just once. Cohorts were assigned according to the clinical history that participants reported. The germline V gene has CDR1 SGHDT and CDR2 YYEEEE. The CDR3 sequence is 13 residues long. The ends lost 7 bases at V and 4 bases at J; junction bases unmatched: 2.

The clonotype originates from a woman aged 25-40 years with acute COVID-19. Sequencing input: PBMCs or T cells enriched from blood (not recorded which). V and J are TRBV5-6 and TRBJ2-2; TRBD1 matches 9 bases. CDR3 sequence: CASDRGSTGELFF. The DNA for the CDR3 is TGTGCCAGCGACAGGGGGAGCACCGGGGAGCTGTTTTTT.